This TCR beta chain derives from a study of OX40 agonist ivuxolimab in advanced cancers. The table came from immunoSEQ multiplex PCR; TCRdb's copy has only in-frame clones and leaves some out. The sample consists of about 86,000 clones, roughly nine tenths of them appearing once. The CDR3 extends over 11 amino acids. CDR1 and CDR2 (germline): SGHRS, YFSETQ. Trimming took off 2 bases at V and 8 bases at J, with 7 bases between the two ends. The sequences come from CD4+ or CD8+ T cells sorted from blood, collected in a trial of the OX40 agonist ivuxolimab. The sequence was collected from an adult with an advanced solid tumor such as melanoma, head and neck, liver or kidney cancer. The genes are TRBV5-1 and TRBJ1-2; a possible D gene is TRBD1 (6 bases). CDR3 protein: CASSFGGGYTF. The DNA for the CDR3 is TGCGCCAGCAGCTTCGGGGGCGGCTACACCTTC.